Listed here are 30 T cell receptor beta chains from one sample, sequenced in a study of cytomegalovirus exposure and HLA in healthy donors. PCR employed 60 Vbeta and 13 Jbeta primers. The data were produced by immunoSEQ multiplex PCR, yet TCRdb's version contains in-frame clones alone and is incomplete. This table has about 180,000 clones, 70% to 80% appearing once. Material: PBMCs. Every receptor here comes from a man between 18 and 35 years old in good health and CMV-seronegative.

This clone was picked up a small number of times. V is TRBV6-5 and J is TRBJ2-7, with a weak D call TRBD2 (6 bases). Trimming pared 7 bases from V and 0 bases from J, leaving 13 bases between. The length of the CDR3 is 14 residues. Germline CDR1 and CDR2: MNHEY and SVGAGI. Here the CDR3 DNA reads TGTGCCAGCAAGCCGGGGGTAAACTCCTACGAGCAGTACTTC. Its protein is CASKPGVNSYEQYF.

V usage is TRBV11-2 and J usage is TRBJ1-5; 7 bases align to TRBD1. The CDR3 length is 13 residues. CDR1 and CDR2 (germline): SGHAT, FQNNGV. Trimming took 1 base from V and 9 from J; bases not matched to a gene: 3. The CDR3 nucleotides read TGTGCCAGCAGCTTAGGCAGACAGGGGCCCCAGCATTTT. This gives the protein CASSLGRQGPQHF.

CDR3 DNA: TGTGCCAGCAGGATGGGGGGGAGCACTGAAGCTTTCTTT. This sequence encodes CASRMGGSTEAFF. The chain links TRBV27 to TRBJ1-1; D possibly corresponds to TRBD1 (5 bases). CDR1 and CDR2 (germline): MNHEY, SMNVEV (reference sequence). This CDR3 has 13 amino acids. V lost 6 bases, J lost 4 bases, and 12 bases lay in between.

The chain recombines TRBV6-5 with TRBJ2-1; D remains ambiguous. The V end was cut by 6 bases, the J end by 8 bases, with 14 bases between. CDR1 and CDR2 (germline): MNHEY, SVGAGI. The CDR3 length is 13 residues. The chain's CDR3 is CASRHDWIDEQFF. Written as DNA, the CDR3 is TGTGCCAGCAGACACGACTGGATCGATGAGCAGTTCTTC.

CDR3 in DNA: TGTGCCAGCGTGCGGGACAGGGGACTCAACCGAGAGAACGGGCAGTATTTT. It yields the protein CASVRDRGLNRENGQYF. This chain uses TRBV7-2 with TRBJ2-3; 10 bases line up with TRBD1. V lost 8 bases to trimming and J lost 11 bases; unmatched junction nucleotides: 22. The germline V gene encodes CDR1 SGHTA and CDR2 FQGNSA. The CDR3 extends over 17 amino acids.

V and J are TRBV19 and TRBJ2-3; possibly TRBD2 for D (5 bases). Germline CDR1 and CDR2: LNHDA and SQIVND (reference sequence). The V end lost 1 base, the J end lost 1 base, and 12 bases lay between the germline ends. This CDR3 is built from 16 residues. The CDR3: CASSIGRGFGTDTQYF. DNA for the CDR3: TGTGCCAGTAGTATAGGTCGGGGATTCGGCACAGATACGCAGTATTTT.

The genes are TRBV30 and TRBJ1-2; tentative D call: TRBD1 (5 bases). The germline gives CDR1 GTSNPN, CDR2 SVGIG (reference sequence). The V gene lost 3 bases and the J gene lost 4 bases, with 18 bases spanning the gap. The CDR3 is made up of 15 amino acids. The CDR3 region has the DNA TGTGCCTGGAGCGTGGGGAAGGGGCTGGGCTATGGCTACACCTTC. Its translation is CAWSVGKGLGYGYTF.

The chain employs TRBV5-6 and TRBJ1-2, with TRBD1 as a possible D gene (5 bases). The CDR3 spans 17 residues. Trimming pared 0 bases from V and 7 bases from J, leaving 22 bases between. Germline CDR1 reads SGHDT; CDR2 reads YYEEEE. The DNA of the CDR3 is TGTGCCAGCAGCTTGGGATTTAGGGGCAGGGCCGAAGTTGGCTACACCTTC. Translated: CASSLGFRGRAEVGYTF.

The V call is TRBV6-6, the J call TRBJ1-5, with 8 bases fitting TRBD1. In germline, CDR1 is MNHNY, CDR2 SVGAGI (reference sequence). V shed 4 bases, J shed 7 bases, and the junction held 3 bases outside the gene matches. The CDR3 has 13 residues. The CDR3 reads CASSWTGTQPQHF. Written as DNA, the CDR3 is TGTGCCAGCAGTTGGACAGGGACGCAGCCCCAGCATTTT.

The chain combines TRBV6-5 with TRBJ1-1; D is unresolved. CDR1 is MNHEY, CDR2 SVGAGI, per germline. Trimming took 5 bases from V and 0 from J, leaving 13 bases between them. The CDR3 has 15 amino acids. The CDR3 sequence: CASSTPGRMNTEAFF. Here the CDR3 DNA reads TGTGCCAGCAGTACCCCGGGTCGTATGAACACTGAAGCTTTCTTT.

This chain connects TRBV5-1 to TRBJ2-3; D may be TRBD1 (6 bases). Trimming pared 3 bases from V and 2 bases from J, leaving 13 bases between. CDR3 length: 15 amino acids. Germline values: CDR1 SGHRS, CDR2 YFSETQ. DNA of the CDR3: TGCGCCAGCAGCTCCGGGACAAGGGACACAGATACGCAGTATTTT. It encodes CASSSGTRDTDTQYF.

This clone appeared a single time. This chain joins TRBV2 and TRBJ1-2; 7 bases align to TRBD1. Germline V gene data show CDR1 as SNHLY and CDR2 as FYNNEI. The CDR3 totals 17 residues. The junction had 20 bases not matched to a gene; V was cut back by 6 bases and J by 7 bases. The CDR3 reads CASRERQGQFPFGGYTF. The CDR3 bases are TGTGCCAGCAGAGAAAGACAGGGTCAATTTCCCTTCGGTGGCTACACCTTC.

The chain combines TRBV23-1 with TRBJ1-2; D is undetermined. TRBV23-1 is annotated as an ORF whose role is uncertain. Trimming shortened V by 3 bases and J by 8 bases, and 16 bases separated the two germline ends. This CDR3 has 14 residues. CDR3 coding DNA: TGCGCCAGCAGTCAGGCCACAGAATCCGCCGGCTACACCTTC. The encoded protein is CASSQATESAGYTF.

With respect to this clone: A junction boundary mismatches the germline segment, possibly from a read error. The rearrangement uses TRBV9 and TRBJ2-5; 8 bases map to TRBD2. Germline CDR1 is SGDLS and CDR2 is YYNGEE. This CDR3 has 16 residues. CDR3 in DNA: TGTGCCAGCAGCGTAGTGTTAGCGGGGTACCAGGAGACCCAGTACTTC. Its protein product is CASSVVLAGYQETQYF.

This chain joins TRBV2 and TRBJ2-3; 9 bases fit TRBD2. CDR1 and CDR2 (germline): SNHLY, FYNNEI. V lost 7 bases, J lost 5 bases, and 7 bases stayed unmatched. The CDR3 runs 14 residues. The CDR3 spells CASTASGMQDTQYF. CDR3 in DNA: TGTGCCAGCACCGCTAGCGGGATGCAAGATACGCAGTATTTT. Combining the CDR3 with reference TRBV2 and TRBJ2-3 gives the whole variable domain EPEVTQTPSHQVTQMGQEVILRCVPISNHLYFYWYRQILGQKVEFLVSFYNNEISEKSEIFDDQFSVERPDGSNFTLKIRSTKLEDSAMYFCASTASGMQDTQYFGPGTRLTVL.

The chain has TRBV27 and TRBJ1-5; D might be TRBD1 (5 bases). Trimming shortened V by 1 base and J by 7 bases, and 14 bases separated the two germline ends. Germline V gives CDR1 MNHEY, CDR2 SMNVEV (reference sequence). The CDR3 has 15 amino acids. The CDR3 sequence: CASSLFPGRRQPQHF. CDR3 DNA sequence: TGTGCCAGCAGTTTATTCCCAGGGCGGCGGCAGCCCCAGCATTTT.

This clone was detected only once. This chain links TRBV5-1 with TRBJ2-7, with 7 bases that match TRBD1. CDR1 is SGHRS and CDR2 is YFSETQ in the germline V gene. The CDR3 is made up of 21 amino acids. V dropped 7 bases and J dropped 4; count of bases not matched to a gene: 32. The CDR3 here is CASRTVGIDRPPMTGQYEQYF. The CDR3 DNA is TGCGCCAGCCGCACCGTCGGTATAGACAGGCCCCCAATGACAGGGCAGTACGAGCAGTACTTC.

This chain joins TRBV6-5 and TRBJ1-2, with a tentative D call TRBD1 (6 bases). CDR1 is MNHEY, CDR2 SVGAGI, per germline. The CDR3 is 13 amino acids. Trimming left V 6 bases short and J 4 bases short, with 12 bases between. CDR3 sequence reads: CASRMDSGYGYTF. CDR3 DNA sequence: TGTGCCAGCAGGATGGACAGTGGCTATGGCTACACCTTC.

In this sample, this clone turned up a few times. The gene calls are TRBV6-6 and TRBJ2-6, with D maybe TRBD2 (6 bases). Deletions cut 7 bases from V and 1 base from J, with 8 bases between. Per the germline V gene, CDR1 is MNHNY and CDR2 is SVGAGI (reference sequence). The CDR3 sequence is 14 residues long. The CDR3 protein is CASMGRSGANVLTF. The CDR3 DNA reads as TGTGCCAGCATGGGGAGGTCTGGGGCCAACGTCCTGACTTTC.

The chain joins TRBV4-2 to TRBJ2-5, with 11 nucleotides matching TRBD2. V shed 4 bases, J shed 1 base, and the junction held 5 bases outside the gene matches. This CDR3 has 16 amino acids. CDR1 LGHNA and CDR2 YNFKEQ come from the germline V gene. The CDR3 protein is CASSPGTSGPQETQYF. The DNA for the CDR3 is TGTGCCAGCAGCCCCGGGACTAGCGGACCCCAAGAGACCCAGTACTTC.

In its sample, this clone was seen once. Here the CDR3 reads CASSSGLALTDTQYF. The DNA of the CDR3 is TGTGCCAGCAGTTCGGGACTAGCGCTTACAGATACGCAGTATTTT. The chain carries TRBV6-5 and TRBJ2-3, with 10 bases matching TRBD2. Germline V lookup: CDR1 MNHEY, CDR2 SVGAGI. V shed 4 bases and J 3 bases; nucleotides not matched to a gene: 4. The CDR3 sequence is 15 residues long.

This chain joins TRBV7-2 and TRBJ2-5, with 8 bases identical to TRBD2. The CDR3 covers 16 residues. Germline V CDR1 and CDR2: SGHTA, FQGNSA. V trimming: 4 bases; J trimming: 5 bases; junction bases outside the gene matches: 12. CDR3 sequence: CASSSFPRGGSETQYF. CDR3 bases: TGTGCCAGCAGCTCCTTCCCTCGCGGGGGGTCGGAGACCCAGTACTTC.

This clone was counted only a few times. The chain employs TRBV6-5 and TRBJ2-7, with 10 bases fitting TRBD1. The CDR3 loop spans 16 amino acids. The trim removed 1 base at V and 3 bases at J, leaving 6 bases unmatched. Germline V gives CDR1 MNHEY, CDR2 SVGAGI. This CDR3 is CASSYLAGTGVYEQYF. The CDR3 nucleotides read TGTGCCAGCAGTTACTTGGCCGGGACAGGGGTCTACGAGCAGTACTTC.

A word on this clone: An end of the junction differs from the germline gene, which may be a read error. The CDR3 is CVSSQNLQGPSTDTQYF. The CDR3 nucleotides are TGTGTCAGCAGCCAAAACCTACAGGGGCCTAGCACAGATACGCAGTATTTT. The chain links TRBV9 to TRBJ2-3; 7 nucleotides match TRBD1. The CDR3 has 17 residues. CDR1 SGDLS and CDR2 YYNGEE come from the germline V gene.

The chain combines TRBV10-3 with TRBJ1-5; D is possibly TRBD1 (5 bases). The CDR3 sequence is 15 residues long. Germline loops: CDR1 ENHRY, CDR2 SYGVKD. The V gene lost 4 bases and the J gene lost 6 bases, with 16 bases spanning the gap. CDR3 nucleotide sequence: TGTGCCATCAGTGCAGGCCAGGGCGTCGGTCAGCCCCAGCATTTT. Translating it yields CAISAGQGVGQPQHF.

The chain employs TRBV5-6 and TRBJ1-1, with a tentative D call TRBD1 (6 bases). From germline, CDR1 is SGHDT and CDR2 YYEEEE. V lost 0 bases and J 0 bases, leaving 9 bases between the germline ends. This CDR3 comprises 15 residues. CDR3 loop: CASSLEKGVNTEAFF. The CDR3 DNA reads TGTGCCAGCAGCTTGGAAAAGGGGGTGAACACTGAAGCTTTCTTT.

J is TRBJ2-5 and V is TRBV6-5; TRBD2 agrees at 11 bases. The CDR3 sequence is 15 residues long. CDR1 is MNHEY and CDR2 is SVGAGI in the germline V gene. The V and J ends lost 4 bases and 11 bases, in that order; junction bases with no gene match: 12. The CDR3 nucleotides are TGTGCCAGCAGTTCGTTAGCGGGAGGGCTGGGAGAGCAGTACTTC. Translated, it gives CASSSLAGGLGEQYF.

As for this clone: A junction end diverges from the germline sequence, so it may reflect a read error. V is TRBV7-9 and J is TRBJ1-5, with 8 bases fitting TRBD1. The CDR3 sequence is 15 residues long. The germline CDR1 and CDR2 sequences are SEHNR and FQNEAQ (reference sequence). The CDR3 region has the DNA TGTTCCAGCAGTTCTGACAGGGGAGGCAATCAGCCCCAGCATTTT. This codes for CSSSSDRGGNQPQHF.

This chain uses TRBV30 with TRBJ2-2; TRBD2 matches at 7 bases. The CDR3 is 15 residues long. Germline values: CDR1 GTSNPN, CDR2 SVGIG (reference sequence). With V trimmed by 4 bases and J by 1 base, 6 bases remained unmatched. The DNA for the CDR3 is TGTGCCTGGACCCGTTGGGGGGGGAACACCGGGGAGCTGTTTTTT. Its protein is CAWTRWGGNTGELFF.

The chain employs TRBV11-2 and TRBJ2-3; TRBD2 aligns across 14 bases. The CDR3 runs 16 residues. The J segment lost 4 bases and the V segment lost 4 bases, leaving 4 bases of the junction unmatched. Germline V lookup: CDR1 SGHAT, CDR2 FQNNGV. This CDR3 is CASSSRTSGGPDTQYF. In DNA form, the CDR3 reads TGTGCCAGCAGCTCCAGGACTAGCGGGGGGCCAGATACGCAGTATTTT. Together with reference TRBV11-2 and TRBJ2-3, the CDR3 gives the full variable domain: EAGVAQSPRYKIIEKRQSVAFWCNPISGHATLYWYQQILGQGPKLLIQFQNNGVVDDSQLPKDRFSAERLKGVDSTLKIQPAKLEDSAVYLCASSSRTSGGPDTQYFGPGTRLTVL.